Sequencing of this TCR beta chain was carried out in a study of cytomegalovirus exposure and HLA in healthy donors. Notes on the study in general: TRBV6-2, TRBV6-3 and some other V segments were excluded as indistinguishable. Among the sequence variants, a highly shared cluster was likely an artifact of sequencing. The study designated 150 or so TCR beta chains cytomegalovirus-associated.

Concerning this clone: The antigen remains undetermined.

The PCR made use of 60 Vbeta and 13 Jbeta primers. The protocol was immunoSEQ multiplex PCR, while the TCRdb copy is restricted to in-frame clones and leaves out a portion. This repertoire includes tens of thousands of clones. V lost 6 bases to trimming and J lost 7 bases; unmatched junction nucleotides: 10. The CDR3 spans 15 residues. From germline, CDR1 is SGHTA and CDR2 FQGTGA. The chain is built from TRBV7-3 and TRBJ2-1, with 9 bases fitting TRBD1. This receptor was obtained from a female donor in good health and CMV-seronegative. The sequenced material came from PBMCs. CDR3 sequence reads: CASSFTGGAGNEQFF. The CDR3 nucleotides are TGTGCCAGCAGTTTTACAGGGGGCGCAGGTAATGAGCAGTTCTTC.